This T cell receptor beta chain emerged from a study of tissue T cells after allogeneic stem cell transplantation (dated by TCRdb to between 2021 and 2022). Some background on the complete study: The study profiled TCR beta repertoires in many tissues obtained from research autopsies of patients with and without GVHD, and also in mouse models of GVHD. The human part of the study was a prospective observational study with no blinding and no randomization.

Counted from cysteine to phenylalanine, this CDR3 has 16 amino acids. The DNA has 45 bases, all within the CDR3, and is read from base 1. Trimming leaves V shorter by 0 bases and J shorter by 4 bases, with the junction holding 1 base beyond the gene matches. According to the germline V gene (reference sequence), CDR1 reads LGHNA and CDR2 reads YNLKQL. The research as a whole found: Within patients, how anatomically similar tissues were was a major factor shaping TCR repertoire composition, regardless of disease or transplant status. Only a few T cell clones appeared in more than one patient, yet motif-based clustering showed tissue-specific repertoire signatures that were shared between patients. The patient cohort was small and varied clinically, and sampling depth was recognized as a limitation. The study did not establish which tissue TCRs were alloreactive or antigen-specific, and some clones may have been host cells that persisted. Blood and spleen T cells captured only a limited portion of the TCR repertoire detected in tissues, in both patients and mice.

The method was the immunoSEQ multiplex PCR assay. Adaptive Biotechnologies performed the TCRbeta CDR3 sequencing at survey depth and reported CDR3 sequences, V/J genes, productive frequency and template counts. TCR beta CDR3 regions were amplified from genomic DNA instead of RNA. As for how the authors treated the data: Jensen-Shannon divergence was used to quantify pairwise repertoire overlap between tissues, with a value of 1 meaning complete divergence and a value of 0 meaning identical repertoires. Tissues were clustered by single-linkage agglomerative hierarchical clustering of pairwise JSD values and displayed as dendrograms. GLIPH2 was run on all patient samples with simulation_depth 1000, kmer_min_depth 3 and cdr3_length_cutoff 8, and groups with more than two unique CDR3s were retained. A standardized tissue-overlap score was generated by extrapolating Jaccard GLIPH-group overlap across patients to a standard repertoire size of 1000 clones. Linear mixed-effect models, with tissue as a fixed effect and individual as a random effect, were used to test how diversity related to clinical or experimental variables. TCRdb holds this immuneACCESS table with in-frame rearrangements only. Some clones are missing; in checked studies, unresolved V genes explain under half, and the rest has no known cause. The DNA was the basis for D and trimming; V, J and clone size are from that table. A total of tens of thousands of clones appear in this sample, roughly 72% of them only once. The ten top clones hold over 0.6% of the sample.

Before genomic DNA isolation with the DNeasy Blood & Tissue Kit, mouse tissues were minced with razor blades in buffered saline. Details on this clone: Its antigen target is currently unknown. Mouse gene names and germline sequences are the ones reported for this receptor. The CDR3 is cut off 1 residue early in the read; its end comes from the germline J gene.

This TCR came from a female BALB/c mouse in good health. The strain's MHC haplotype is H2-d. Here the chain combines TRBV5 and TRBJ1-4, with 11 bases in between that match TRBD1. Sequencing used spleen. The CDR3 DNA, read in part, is TGTGCCAGCAGCCAAGACGGGACAGGGGGCAACGAAAGATTATTT. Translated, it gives CASSQDGTGGNERLF. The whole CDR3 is CASSQDGTGGNERLFF.